This T cell receptor beta chain stems from a study of T cells after yellow fever vaccination. Whole-study findings and limits: Clonotype sharing between CD4 and CD8 compartments was small.

Making TCR cDNA involved 5'RACE template switching, which added UMIs and a universal primer site. Each CDR3 protein is one row after TCRdb ran MiXCR on the 5' RACE reads. The sample holds about 45,000 distinct CDR3 sequences, under 8% seen once. This clonotype was recorded many times. V trimming: 5 bases; J trimming: 5 bases; junction bases outside the gene matches: 7. In germline, CDR1 is SGHDN, CDR2 FVKESK. The CDR3 extends over 15 amino acids. The receptor was derived from a man aged 25-45 years who received the YFV17D yellow fever vaccine. The chain carries TRBV14 and TRBJ2-5, with 11 bases matching TRBD2. Sequencing used CD8+ T cells not binding an NS4B(214-222) dextramer, sorted from PBMCs, obtained 45 days after the yellow fever booster vaccination. CDR3 sequence: CASSNSGRASETQYF. The CDR3 DNA reads as TGTGCCAGCAGCAATAGCGGGAGGGCCTCGGAGACCCAGTACTTC.